These 2 T cell receptor beta chains were sequenced from one sample in a study of blood T cells in healthy people across ages. A sample-barcoded 5' primer and a J-beta primer mix were used in a second PCR of about 7 to 12 cycles. MiXCR, applied by TCRdb to the 5' RACE reads, yields one record per CDR3 protein. The sample lists over 1,500,000 distinct CDR3 sequences, roughly two fifths occurring once. Sequencing used blood. The receptors stem from a human donor in good health.

This clonotype appeared a few times. The J gene is TRBJ2-7, the V gene TRBV9; the D is unclear. Between the trimmed V and J ends, which lost 0 bases and 2 bases, there was a span of 12 bases. This CDR3 is built from 15 residues. The germline V gene has CDR1 SGDLS and CDR2 YYNGEE. The chain's CDR3 is CASSVATGNTYEQYF. The CDR3, as DNA: TGTGCCAGCAGCGTAGCTACGGGCAACACCTACGAGCAGTACTTC.

The CDR3: CASSFPPLETQYF. The CDR3 coding sequence is TGTGCCAGCAGTTTCCCCCCGTTAGAGACCCAGTACTTC. The chain has TRBV28 and TRBJ2-5; no reliable D call. Germline assignment: CDR1 MDHEN and CDR2 SYDVKM. Trimming left V 3 bases short and J 4 bases short, with 9 bases between. The CDR3 extends over 13 amino acids.